One sample yielded the 14 T cell receptor beta chains listed below, sequenced in a study of patients and donors after allogeneic stem cell transplantation. TCRdb analysed the RT-PCR reads with MiXCR anew, one entry per CDR3 protein. The sample carries approximately 200,000 distinct CDR3 sequences, around two fifths recorded once. Sequencing was performed on blood, either unsorted or a sorted T cell fraction (not recorded which). The receptor source for this set is a human donor who was either an allogeneic HSCT recipient or a stem cell or donor lymphocyte infusion donor (not recorded which). It is not recorded whose cells these are; they may come from a transplant donor.

Worth noting for this clonotype: Germline and junction disagree at one end, which may indicate a read error. The V call is TRBV6-5, the J call TRBJ1-6; TRBD1 matches at 9 bases. The CDR3 spans 16 residues. CDR1 MNHEY and CDR2 SVGAGI come from the germline V gene. The CDR3 loop reads CASSYWAGTGTSPLHF. The CDR3 DNA reads as TGTGCCAGTAGTTATTGGGCCGGGACAGGGACTTCACCCCTCCACTTT.

The chain uses TRBV2 and TRBJ1-5, with 8 bases lining up with TRBD1. V shed 4 bases, J shed 7 bases, and the junction held 6 bases outside the gene matches. The CDR3 has 14 amino acids. CDR1 and CDR2 (germline): SNHLY, FYNNEI. The DNA for the CDR3 is TGTGCCAGCAGTGGGGACAGGCGGGACCAGCCCCAGCATTTT. This gives the protein CASSGDRRDQPQHF.

This clonotype appeared a few times. The chain employs TRBV6-2 or TRBV6-3 and TRBJ2-3; D not resolved. Germline V lookup: CDR1 MNHEY, CDR2 SVGEGT. The V and J ends lost 5 bases and 5 bases respectively, with 17 bases between them. CDR3 size: 15 residues. The CDR3 DNA reads as TGTGCCAGCAGTCCTCGGGTCCTCCTGGGAGATACGCAGTATTTT. Encoded protein: CASSPRVLLGDTQYF.

V usage is TRBV20-1 and J usage is TRBJ1-4; D uncertain. Trimming removed 2 bases from V and 0 bases from J, with 10 bases in between. This CDR3 comprises 15 residues. Germline loops: CDR1 DFQATT, CDR2 SNEGSKA (reference sequence). The CDR3 DNA sequence: TGCAGTGCTAGATTAGGCGGCACAACTAATGAAAAACTGTTTTTT. Its translation: CSARLGGTTNEKLFF.

The chain combines TRBV5-1 with TRBJ1-1; D perhaps matches TRBD1 (6 bases). Trimming removed 4 bases from V and 10 bases from J, with 17 bases in between. CDR1 is SGHRS, CDR2 YFSETQ, per germline. The CDR3 runs 13 residues. CDR3 region: CASSLGGPGVAFF. CDR3 nucleotide sequence: TGCGCCAGCAGCCTTGGGGGGCCCGGGGTAGCTTTCTTT.

This chain uses TRBV29-1 with TRBJ2-4; either TRBD1 or TRBD2 may supply D (5 bases each). The CDR3 is 14 residues long. The germline V gene encodes CDR1 SQVTM and CDR2 ANQGSEA. V lost 4 bases and J 1 base, leaving 11 bases between the germline ends. Here the CDR3 reads CSVARWGAKNIQYF. DNA of the CDR3: TGCAGCGTTGCTCGATGGGGGGCCAAAAACATTCAGTACTTC.

The chain recombines TRBV5-1 with TRBJ2-2; D gene ambiguous. CDR3 length equals 16 residues. Germline assignment: CDR1 SGHRS and CDR2 YFSETQ. V dropped 0 bases and J dropped 2 bases, with 11 bases sitting between them. CDR3 residues: CASSLVGRVNTGELFF. CDR3 bases: TGCGCCAGCAGCTTGGTCGGACGGGTAAACACCGGGGAGCTGTTTTTT.

This clonotype was seen a handful of times. V usage is TRBV6-6 and J usage is TRBJ1-2; 9 nucleotides line up with TRBD1. The V gene end was trimmed by 2 bases and the J gene end by 3 bases; junction bases not matched to a gene: 4. The CDR3 runs to 15 residues. Germline V lookup: CDR1 MNHNY, CDR2 SVGAGI (reference sequence). The CDR3 DNA reads as TGTGCCAGCAGTTACAAACAGGGGGCAGACTATGGCTACACCTTC. It codes for CASSYKQGADYGYTF.

The chain has TRBV5-1 and TRBJ2-7, with D possibly TRBD1 on 5 matching bases. Looked up from germline, CDR1 is SGHRS and CDR2 is YFSETQ. This CDR3 is 15 amino acids long. V was cut by 0 bases and J by 0 bases, with 10 bases left in between. The DNA of the CDR3 is TGCGCCAGCAGCTTGGACCAGGGTTCCTCCTACGAGCAGTACTTC. This encodes CASSLDQGSSYEQYF.

This clonotype was detected only a few times. The rearrangement links TRBV7-2 to TRBJ1-1; D ambiguous. The CDR3 totals 15 residues. CDR1 is SGHTA and CDR2 is FQGNSA in the germline V gene. With 1 base removed from V and 0 bases from J, the gap between germline ends came to 9 bases. The CDR3 region is CASSLVGLMNTEAFF. The CDR3, as DNA: TGTGCCAGCAGCTTAGTTGGACTGATGAACACTGAAGCTTTCTTT.

This clonotype has just a few counts. V and J are TRBV10-3 and TRBJ1-5, with D tentatively TRBD1 (6 bases). Trimming pared 2 bases from V and 11 bases from J, leaving 13 bases between. Per the germline V gene, CDR1 is ENHRY and CDR2 is SYGVKD. This CDR3 contains 13 residues. The CDR3 DNA follows: TGTGCCATCAGTGAGGGGAGACAGGTAGCCCAGCATTTT. This encodes CAISEGRQVAQHF.

The chain has TRBV5-1 and TRBJ2-2; D remains unclear. CDR3 size: 15 residues. V was clipped by 1 base and J by 5 bases, with 12 bases between them. Germline V gene sequence: CDR1 SGHRS, CDR2 YFSETQ. The DNA of the CDR3 is TGCGCCAGCAGCTTGTTAGGCAGCTATACCGGGGAGCTGTTTTTT. This encodes CASSLLGSYTGELFF. Full variable domain (remainder filled in from reference TRBV5-1 and TRBJ2-2): KAGVTQTPRYLIKTRGQQVTLSCSPISGHRSVSWYQQTPGQGLQFLFEYFSETQRNKGNFPGRFSGRQFSNSRSEMNVSTLELGDSALYLCASSLLGSYTGELFFGEGSRLTVL.

This clonotype was seen more than once but under ten times. The rearrangement links TRBV5-1 to TRBJ2-7; 7 bases are a match to TRBD1. This CDR3 is 15 amino acids long. Germline CDR1 reads SGHRS; CDR2 reads YFSETQ. Trimming cost V 0 bases and J 0 bases; bases outside gene matches: 3. CDR3 DNA sequence: TGCGCCAGCAGCTTGGAGGGACAGATCTCCTACGAGCAGTACTTC. Translated, it gives CASSLEGQISYEQYF.

The chain uses TRBV7-6 and TRBJ2-2, with TRBD2 matching 8 bases. This CDR3 is 14 amino acids long. The germline V gene has CDR1 SGHVS and CDR2 FNYEAQ. V gave up 4 bases and J gave up 9 bases; unmatched junction bases: 7. CDR3 sequence reads: CASSSGLATRELFF. The CDR3 coding sequence is TGTGCCAGCAGCTCCGGACTAGCAACCAGGGAGCTGTTTTTT.